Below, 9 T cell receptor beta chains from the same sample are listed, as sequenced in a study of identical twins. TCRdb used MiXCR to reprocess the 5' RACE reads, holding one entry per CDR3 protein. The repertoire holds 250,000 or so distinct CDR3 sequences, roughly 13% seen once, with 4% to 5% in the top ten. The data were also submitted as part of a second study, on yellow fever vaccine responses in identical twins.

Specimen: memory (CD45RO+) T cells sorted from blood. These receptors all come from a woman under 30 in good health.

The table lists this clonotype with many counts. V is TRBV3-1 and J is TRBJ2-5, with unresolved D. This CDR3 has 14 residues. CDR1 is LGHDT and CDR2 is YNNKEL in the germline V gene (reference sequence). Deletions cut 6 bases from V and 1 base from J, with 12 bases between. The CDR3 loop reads CASRRRGVQETQYF. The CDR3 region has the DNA TGTGCCAGCAGACGGAGAGGAGTCCAAGAGACCCAGTACTTC.

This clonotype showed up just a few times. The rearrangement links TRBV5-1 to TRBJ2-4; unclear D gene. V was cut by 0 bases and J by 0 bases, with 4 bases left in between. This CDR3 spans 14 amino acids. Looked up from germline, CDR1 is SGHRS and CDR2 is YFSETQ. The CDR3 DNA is TGCGCCAGCAGCTTGGACATAGCCAAAAACATTCAGTACTTC. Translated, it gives CASSLDIAKNIQYF.

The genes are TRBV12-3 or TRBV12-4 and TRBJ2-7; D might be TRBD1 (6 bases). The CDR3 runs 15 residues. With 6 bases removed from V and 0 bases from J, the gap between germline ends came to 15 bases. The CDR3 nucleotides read TGTGCCAGCAGAACCGGGACACCGAGCTCCTACGAGCAGTACTTC. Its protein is CASRTGTPSSYEQYF.

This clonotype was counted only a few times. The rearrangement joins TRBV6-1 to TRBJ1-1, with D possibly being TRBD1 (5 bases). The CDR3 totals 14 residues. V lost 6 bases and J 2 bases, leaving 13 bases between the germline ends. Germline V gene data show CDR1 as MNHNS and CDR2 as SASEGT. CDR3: CASRPPGGNTEAFF. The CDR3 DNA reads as TGTGCCAGCAGGCCCCCCGGGGGAAACACTGAAGCTTTCTTT.

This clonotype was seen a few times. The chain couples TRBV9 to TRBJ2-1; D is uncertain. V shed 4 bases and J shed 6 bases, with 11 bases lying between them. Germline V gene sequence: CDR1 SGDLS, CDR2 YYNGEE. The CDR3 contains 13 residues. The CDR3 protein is CASSPTPFNEQFF. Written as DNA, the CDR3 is TGTGCCAGCAGCCCAACTCCTTTCAATGAGCAGTTCTTC.

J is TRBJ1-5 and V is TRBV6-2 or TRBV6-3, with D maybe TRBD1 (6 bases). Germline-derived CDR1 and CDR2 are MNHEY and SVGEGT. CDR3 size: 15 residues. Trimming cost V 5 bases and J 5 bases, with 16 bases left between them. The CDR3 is CASSTIRTADQPQHF. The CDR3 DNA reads TGTGCCAGCAGTACCATTCGGACAGCTGATCAGCCCCAGCATTTT.

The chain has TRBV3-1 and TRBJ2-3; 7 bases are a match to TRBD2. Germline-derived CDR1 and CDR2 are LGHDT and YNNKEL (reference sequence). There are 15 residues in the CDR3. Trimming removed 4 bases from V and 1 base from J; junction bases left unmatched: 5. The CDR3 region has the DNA TGTGCCAGCAGCCGGCTGGGGGGGGGCACAGATACGCAGTATTTT. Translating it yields CASSRLGGGTDTQYF.

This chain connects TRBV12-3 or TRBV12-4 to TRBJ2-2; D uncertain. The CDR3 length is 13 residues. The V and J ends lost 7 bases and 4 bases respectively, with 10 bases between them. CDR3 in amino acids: CASTLTLTGELFF. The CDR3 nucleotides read TGTGCCAGCACCCTGACTCTCACCGGGGAGCTGTTTTTT.

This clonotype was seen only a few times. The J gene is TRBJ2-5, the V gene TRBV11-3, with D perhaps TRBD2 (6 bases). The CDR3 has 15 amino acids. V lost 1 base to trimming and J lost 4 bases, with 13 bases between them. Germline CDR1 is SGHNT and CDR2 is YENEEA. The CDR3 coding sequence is TGTGCCAGCAGCTTAGCGGGAGTAGGTGCAGAGACCCAGTACTTC. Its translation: CASSLAGVGAETQYF.